This T cell receptor (beta chain) emerged from a study of CD8+CD57+ T cells in acquired aplastic anemia. Study at large: DNA per sorted CD4+ or CD8+ sample ranged about 0.2 to 27.4 ug, averaging roughly 3.3 ug. CD4+ cell libraries from healthy donors averaged approximately 10 million reads.

About this clonotype itself: Its antigen is undetermined.

The study profiled TCR beta VDJ and CDR3 using genomic DNA as template. MiXCR, run by TCRdb on the reads, gives a single entry per CDR3 protein. The sample consists of some 410,000 distinct CDR3 sequences, just under 70% of them appearing once. The germline V and J ends were trimmed by 0 bases and 9 bases, with 15 bases remaining between them. Germline loops: CDR1 SQVTM, CDR2 ANQGSEA. The CDR3 has 14 amino acids. Study-wide results and limits: There were 25 to 30 CD8+ CDR3 sequences that occurred in both patients and controls. Simpson's diversity of CD8+ cells was not significantly different in patients compared with controls.

Sequenced sample: sorted CD4+, CD8+, or CD8+CD57+ T cells (not recorded which) from PBMCs. The clonotype comes from a human donor in good health, serving as a control. This chain connects TRBV29-1 to TRBJ2-1; D is tentatively TRBD1 or TRBD2 (6 bases each). The DNA of the CDR3 is TGCAGCGTTGAAGATCCACTGGGGGGCAGTGAGCAGTTCTTC. This codes for CSVEDPLGGSEQFF.